This TCR beta chain was sequenced in a study of T cell responses to AZD1222 COVID-19 vaccine. General observations from the study: Possibly, clonal diversity was underestimated; donors were largely white British and included more females.

Data came from immunoSEQ multiplex PCR; TCRdb stores just in-frame clones and leaves some out. In the table there are about 61,000 clones, about 90% of which are singletons. Details on this clone: The antigen remains unidentified.

The receptor was derived from an adult in good health. Sequences were derived from peripheral blood, sampled on day 0 of AZD1222 vaccination.

CDR3 nucleotide sequence: TGTGCCAGCGCGGACGTGATCTACACTGAAGCTTTCTTT. Translating gives CASADVIYTEAFF. This sequence joins TRBV19 and TRBJ1-1; the D is unclear. The CDR3 extends over 13 amino acids. V was shortened by 9 bases and J by 3 bases, with 14 bases between the two germline ends. Germline values: CDR1 LNHDA, CDR2 SQIVND (reference sequence).